Following are 27 T cell receptor beta chains from one sample sequenced in a study of cytomegalovirus exposure and HLA in healthy donors. PCR used 60 Vbeta primers and 13 Jbeta primers. TCRdb's copy holds only in-frame clones and misses some; the assay was immunoSEQ multiplex PCR. Of 100,000 to 120,000 clones listed, approximately 80% were seen once; the top ten hold 1.3%. The sample consisted of PBMCs. These receptors all stem from a man in his thirties or forties in good health and CMV-seronegative.

A few counts support this clone. The chain carries TRBV5-1 and TRBJ2-7; 10 nucleotides line up with TRBD1. The CDR3 contains 15 residues. With V trimmed by 5 bases and J by 2 bases, 7 bases remained unmatched. Germline V lookup: CDR1 SGHRS, CDR2 YFSETQ. The CDR3 sequence is CASSTSGTGAYEQYF. As DNA, the CDR3 is TGCGCCAGCAGTACCTCCGGGACAGGGGCCTACGAGCAGTACTTC. Filled out from reference TRBV5-1 and TRBJ2-7, the complete variable domain reads KAGVTQTPRYLIKTRGQQVTLSCSPISGHRSVSWYQQTPGQGLQFLFEYFSETQRNKGNFPGRFSGRQFSNSRSEMNVSTLELGDSALYLCASSTSGTGAYEQYFGPGTRLTVT.

The chain has TRBV6-1 and TRBJ2-1; 12 bases are a match to TRBD2. Trimming at V came to 6 bases and at J to 6 bases, leaving 3 bases not matched to a gene. The CDR3 runs 14 residues. Germline CDR1 and CDR2: MNHNS and SASEGT. The CDR3 protein is CASSWTSGANEQFF. CDR3 nucleotide sequence: TGTGCCAGCAGCTGGACTAGCGGGGCCAATGAGCAGTTCTTC.

V usage is TRBV9 and J usage is TRBJ2-1; D remains ambiguous. V dropped 3 bases and J dropped 9 bases, with 10 bases sitting between them. This CDR3 contains 12 residues. From germline, CDR1 is SGDLS and CDR2 YYNGEE. In DNA, the CDR3 is TGTGCCAGCAGCGCCTCATCAGGTGAGCAGTTCTTC. Its translation is CASSASSGEQFF.

The rearrangement joins TRBV19 to TRBJ2-7; a possible D gene is TRBD1 (5 bases). This CDR3 spans 15 amino acids. The V end was cut by 4 bases, the J end by 2 bases, with 15 bases between. Germline CDR1 LNHDA, CDR2 SQIVND (reference sequence). The CDR3 sequence: CASSRQPHSTYEQYF. CDR3 DNA sequence: TGTGCCAGTAGTAGACAGCCTCATTCCACCTACGAGCAGTACTTC.

The V and J genes are TRBV7-2 and TRBJ1-1; D call uncertain. V gave up 4 bases and J gave up 0 bases, with 9 bases separating them. Germline V CDR1 and CDR2: SGHTA, FQGNSA. The CDR3 has 14 residues. This chain's CDR3 is CASSYITLNTEAFF. The CDR3, as DNA: TGTGCCAGCAGCTACATTACCTTGAACACTGAAGCTTTCTTT. Drawing the rest from reference TRBV7-2 and TRBJ1-1, the complete variable domain is GAGVSQSPSNKVTEKGKDVELRCDPISGHTALYWYRQSLGQGLEFLIYFQGNSAPDKSGLPSDRFSAERTGGSVSTLTIQRTQQEDSAVYLCASSYITLNTEAFFGQGTRLTVV.

J is TRBJ2-2 and V is TRBV2; tentative D call: TRBD1 (5 bases). Germline values: CDR1 SNHLY, CDR2 FYNNEI. V was shortened by 6 bases and J by 7 bases, with 12 bases between the two germline ends. There are 13 residues in the CDR3. The CDR3: CASSTTQGGELFF. CDR3 nucleotides: TGTGCCAGCAGCACCACCCAGGGCGGGGAGCTGTTTTTT.

J is TRBJ1-5 and V is TRBV4-3, with unresolved D. The CDR3 runs 15 residues. Trimming removed 1 base from V and 10 bases from J, with 17 bases in between. Germline CDR1 is LGHNA and CDR2 is YSLEER. CDR3 DNA: TGCGCCAGCAGCCAAGGGAGGTTCCTGTCGTCCCCCCAGCATTTT. Translated: CASSQGRFLSSPQHF.

As for this clone: The junction departs from the called germline gene at one end, perhaps through a read error. CDR3 nucleotide sequence: TGTGCCAGCAGTGTAGGTAGCGGGGTCTCCTACGAGCAGTACTTC. Its protein product is CASSVGSGVSYEQYF. The chain employs TRBV9 and TRBJ2-7, with 8 nucleotides matching TRBD2. The CDR3 loop spans 15 amino acids. The V gene's germline CDR1 is SGDLS and CDR2 YYNGEE.

The V call is TRBV28, the J call TRBJ2-3; 16 bases fit TRBD2. Germline V lookup: CDR1 MDHEN, CDR2 SYDVKM. This CDR3 region has 18 residues. V shed 7 bases, J shed 2 bases, and the junction held 9 bases outside the gene matches. CDR3 nucleotides: TGTGCCAGCACCTTGGGACTAGCGGGAGGGAGGGTCACAGATACGCAGTATTTT. It specifies CASTLGLAGGRVTDTQYF.

This clone occurred a few times. The rearrangement links TRBV14 to TRBJ2-7, with TRBD2 matching 11 bases. With V trimmed by 4 bases and J by 1 base, 3 bases remained unmatched. The CDR3 is made up of 15 amino acids. Germline CDR1 and CDR2: SGHDN and FVKESK. As DNA, the CDR3 is TGTGCCAGCAGCCTTAGCGGGGGGGGTTCCTACGAGCAGTACTTC. It specifies CASSLSGGGSYEQYF.

This rearrangement joins TRBV5-1 to TRBJ1-1; no reliable D call. CDR1 is SGHRS, CDR2 YFSETQ, per germline. There are 16 residues in the CDR3. The ends were cut back, 1 base at V and 1 base at J, with 14 bases in the middle. CDR3 in DNA: TGCGCCAGCAGCTTGCAGGTCCGGGGTGGGAACACTGAAGCTTTCTTT. Its protein is CASSLQVRGGNTEAFF.

The chain carries TRBV5-1 and TRBJ2-5; D might be TRBD1 (5 bases). There are 15 residues in the CDR3. From germline, CDR1 is SGHRS and CDR2 YFSETQ. The V end lost 0 bases, the J end lost 1 base, and 10 bases lay between the germline ends. The CDR3 nucleotides read TGCGCCAGCAGCTTGGGGGCAGGGTCCCAAGAGACCCAGTACTTC. Its protein is CASSLGAGSQETQYF.

The CDR3 region is CASSRDSYEQYF. CDR3 coding DNA: TGTGCCAGCAGTCGGGACTCCTACGAGCAGTACTTC. V usage is TRBV25-1 and J usage is TRBJ2-7, with D possibly TRBD2 on 5 matching bases. Germline values: CDR1 MGHDK, CDR2 SYGVNS. There are 12 residues in the CDR3. V dropped 5 bases and J dropped 0 bases, with 5 bases sitting between them.

This chain links TRBV9 with TRBJ2-5, with D maybe TRBD2 (5 bases). CDR1 is SGDLS and CDR2 is YYNGEE in the germline V gene. The CDR3 is made up of 14 amino acids. Trimming took off 4 bases at V and 2 bases at J, with 12 bases between the two ends. The CDR3 bases are TGTGCCAGCAGCTCCCTACTAGATCAAGAGACCCAGTACTTC. Translated, it gives CASSSLLDQETQYF. The full variable domain, rest sourced from reference TRBV9 and TRBJ2-5, is DSGVTQTPKHLITATGQRVTLRCSPRSGDLSVYWYQQSLDQGLQFLIQYYNGEERAKGNILERFSAQQFPDLHSELNLSSLELGDSALYFCASSSLLDQETQYFGPGTRLLVL.

The V call is TRBV15, the J call TRBJ2-1; the match to TRBD2 covers 7 bases. The CDR3 spans 14 residues. V lost 5 bases to trimming and J lost 7 bases; unmatched junction nucleotides: 8. Per the germline V gene, CDR1 is LNHNV and CDR2 is YYDKDF (reference sequence). CDR3 in DNA: TGTGCCACCAGCCCCCGGACTAGGCGTAATGAGCAGTTCTTC. Translation gives CATSPRTRRNEQFF.

J is TRBJ2-1 and V is TRBV9; D is ambiguous. The CDR3 sequence is 15 residues long. V was shortened by 0 bases and J by 0 bases, with 7 bases between the two germline ends. The V gene's germline CDR1 is SGDLS and CDR2 YYNGEE. The CDR3 DNA reads TGTGCCAGCAGCGTAGCCAGTCACTCCTACAATGAGCAGTTCTTC. Its protein is CASSVASHSYNEQFF. Based on the CDR3 plus reference TRBV9 and TRBJ2-1, the full variable domain is DSGVTQTPKHLITATGQRVTLRCSPRSGDLSVYWYQQSLDQGLQFLIQYYNGEERAKGNILERFSAQQFPDLHSELNLSSLELGDSALYFCASSVASHSYNEQFFGPGTRLTVL.

This clone was counted once. The chain employs TRBV15 and TRBJ1-4; the D gene is possibly TRBD1 (5 bases). Germline-derived CDR1 and CDR2 are LNHNV and YYDKDF (reference sequence). The CDR3 has 17 amino acids. Trimming shortened V by 0 bases and J by 5 bases, and 16 bases separated the two germline ends. Here the CDR3 reads CATSRDLMPGPNEKLFF. The CDR3 nucleotides read TGTGCCACCAGCAGAGATCTGATGCCAGGGCCGAATGAAAAACTGTTTTTT.

V is TRBV6-5 and J is TRBJ2-7, with TRBD1 matching 7 bases. There are 13 residues in the CDR3. After removal of 6 bases from V and 5 bases from J, the junction contained 7 bases not matched to a gene. From germline, CDR1 is MNHEY and CDR2 SVGAGI. This chain's CDR3 is CASRGQISHEQYF. DNA of the CDR3: TGTGCCAGCAGGGGACAGATCAGCCACGAGCAGTACTTC.

This rearrangement joins TRBV27 to TRBJ2-5; 8 bases agree with TRBD1. V lost 3 bases and J lost 4; bases outside the gene matches: 7. This CDR3 has 15 amino acids. Germline CDR1 MNHEY, CDR2 SMNVEV (reference sequence). Here the CDR3 DNA reads TGTGCCAGCAGTTTTGGACAGGGATGGGGAGAGACCCAGTACTTC. Amino acid sequence: CASSFGQGWGETQYF.

This chain uses TRBV5-8 with TRBJ2-3; D is perhaps TRBD1 or TRBD2 (5 bases each). The CDR3 sequence is 15 residues long. V gave up 4 bases and J gave up 0 bases, with 12 bases separating them. CDR1 and CDR2 (germline): SGHTS, YDEGEE. In DNA, the CDR3 is TGTGCCAGCAGCGTGGGACGGGTGAGCACAGATACGCAGTATTTT. Protein sequence: CASSVGRVSTDTQYF. Based on the CDR3 plus reference TRBV5-8 and TRBJ2-3, the full variable domain is EAGVTQSPTHLIKTRGQQATLRCSPISGHTSVYWYQQALGLGLQFLLWYDEGEERNRGNFPPRFSGRQFPNYSSELNVNALELEDSALYLCASSVGRVSTDTQYFGPGTRLTVL.

V and J are TRBV9 and TRBJ2-1; 10 nucleotides align to TRBD1. V lost 3 bases, J lost 4 bases, and 4 bases stayed unmatched. Germline CDR1 is SGDLS and CDR2 is YYNGEE. The length of the CDR3 is 15 residues. CDR3 coding DNA: TGTGCCAGCAGCGGAGGGACAGGGGAGTACAATGAGCAGTTCTTC. As protein: CASSGGTGEYNEQFF.

The genes are TRBV11-2 and TRBJ1-6; the D is unclear. V lost 4 bases and J 7 bases, leaving 11 bases between the germline ends. Germline assignment: CDR1 SGHAT and CDR2 FQNNGV. The CDR3 has 14 amino acids. CDR3 sequence reads: CASSSRRGNSPLHF. DNA for the CDR3: TGTGCCAGCAGCTCTCGGCGGGGAAATTCACCCCTCCACTTT. The full variable domain, with the rest looked up from reference TRBV11-2 and TRBJ1-6, is EAGVAQSPRYKIIEKRQSVAFWCNPISGHATLYWYQQILGQGPKLLIQFQNNGVVDDSQLPKDRFSAERLKGVDSTLKIQPAKLEDSAVYLCASSSRRGNSPLHFGNGTRLTVT.

V gene TRBV27 combines with J gene TRBJ1-5, with 12 positions matching TRBD1. Trimming took 5 bases from V and 6 from J; bases not matched to a gene: 8. This CDR3 has 16 residues. Germline assignment: CDR1 MNHEY and CDR2 SMNVEV (reference sequence). The chain's CDR3 is CASSPGTGGFSQPQHF. Written as DNA, the CDR3 is TGTGCCAGCAGTCCCGGGACAGGGGGCTTCAGTCAGCCCCAGCATTTT.

In regard to this clone: The sample has other DNA sequences that encode this CDR3 too. V is TRBV10-3 and J is TRBJ2-1; TRBD2 matches at 7 bases. Germline values: CDR1 ENHRY, CDR2 SYGVKD. This CDR3 has 18 amino acids. V shed 2 bases, J shed 0 bases, and the junction held 10 bases outside the gene matches. CDR3 coding DNA: TGTGCCATCAGTGAGCCCCTAGCGGAGAGACGCTCCTACAATGAGCAGTTCTTC. Protein product: CAISEPLAERRSYNEQFF.

The rearrangement joins TRBV19 to TRBJ1-5; D call uncertain. The CDR3 runs 22 residues. Germline V CDR1 and CDR2: LNHDA, SQIVND (reference sequence). Trimming pared 3 bases from V and 6 bases from J, leaving 36 bases between. The CDR3 DNA reads TGTGCCAGTAGTATTGGGCCTGTGCCAAAAAAATTCGGTAGTGTCTTACCTCAGCCCCAGCATTTT. Translation: CASSIGPVPKKFGSVLPQPQHF.

The V and J genes are TRBV6-5 and TRBJ2-7; 7 bases are shared with TRBD1. Germline-derived CDR1 and CDR2 are MNHEY and SVGAGI. The junction had 8 bases not matched to a gene; V was cut back by 6 bases and J by 0 bases. The CDR3 is made up of 15 amino acids. The CDR3 is CASRDLDRDSYEQYF. As DNA, the CDR3 is TGTGCCAGCAGAGACCTCGACAGGGACTCCTACGAGCAGTACTTC.

The J gene is TRBJ2-1, the V gene TRBV5-1; 11 bases map to TRBD2. Germline trimming cut 0 bases from V and 6 bases from J; bases unmatched to any gene: 5. CDR1 SGHRS and CDR2 YFSETQ come from the germline V gene. The CDR3 extends over 16 amino acids. The CDR3 sequence: CASSLASTSGGNEQFF. The DNA of the CDR3 is TGCGCCAGCAGCTTGGCTTCTACTAGCGGGGGCAATGAGCAGTTCTTC.